The text below deals with one T cell receptor beta chain. Its antigen remains unidentified. These data come from a study of glioma-infiltrating T cells after dendritic cell vaccination. General study results and limits: Higher pretreatment TIL content predicted longer progression-free time and survival.

Time point of the sample: after dendritic cell vaccination, including at tumor progression/relapse. Fresh-frozen tumor tissue and more than two years of survival data were available for all. TCRdb keeps only in-frame clones here, not all; method: immunoSEQ multiplex PCR. The table lists 100,000 or so clones, around 89% of them singletons. Material: blood, obtained after dendritic cell vaccination. The TCR was taken from a human donor with glioblastoma.

CDR3 nucleotide sequence: TGTGCCAGCAGCTTAGATTCGGGGGGGGGTCAGCCCCAGCATTTT. Its translation: CASSLDSGGGQPQHF. The chain employs TRBV7-2 and TRBJ1-5; possible D gene TRBD1, 5 bases. The CDR3 is 15 amino acids. Between the trimmed V and J ends, which lost 1 base and 6 bases, there was a span of 13 bases. From germline, CDR1 is SGHTA and CDR2 FQGNSA.